Shown below are 3 T cell receptor beta chains from a single sample sequenced in a study of T-cell reconstitution after alpha-beta-depleted transplantation in children. As it was prepared, the TCRbeta library received unique molecular identifiers. TCRdb recomputed calls from the PCR reads with MiXCR, one row per CDR3 protein. The sample lists 250,000 to 350,000 distinct CDR3 sequences; over 8% were seen once. The specimen was PBMCs from the stem cell graft donor, collected from the stem cell graft. These receptors were taken from a human donor who donated a stem cell graft to a child with SCID.

The rearrangement uses TRBV18 and TRBJ2-7; tentatively, D is TRBD1 (6 bases). The V and J ends lost 3 bases and 4 bases respectively, with 16 bases between them. The CDR3 sequence is 15 residues long. CDR1 is KGHSH, CDR2 LQKENI, per germline. The CDR3 loop reads CASSPLAGDLYEQYF. The CDR3 DNA follows: TGTGCCAGCTCACCTCTTGCAGGGGACCTATACGAGCAGTACTTC.

The rearrangement joins TRBV7-3 to TRBJ1-1; D is ambiguous. This CDR3 is built from 12 residues. V lost 3 bases and J lost 7, with 9 bases in between. CDR1 is SGHTA, CDR2 FQGTGA, per germline. The CDR3 region is CASSFDGNEAFF. CDR3 coding DNA: TGTGCCAGCAGCTTCGACGGAAATGAAGCTTTCTTT.

The rearrangement joins TRBV6-1 to TRBJ2-7; no clear D. The germline CDR1 and CDR2 sequences are MNHNS and SASEGT. Trimming left V 0 bases short and J 5 bases short, with 17 bases between. CDR3 length equals 16 residues. CDR3 DNA: TGTGCCAGCAGTGAAGCAATAGAGCACTGGGCGAACGAGCAGTACTTC. Residues: CASSEAIEHWANEQYF.